A single T cell receptor (beta chain) is shown here with its context. The sample is drawn from a study of blood T cell repertoires in COVID-19. There are 17 residues in the CDR3. The V end lost 3 bases, the J end lost 0 bases, and 16 bases lay between the germline ends. The germline V gene encodes CDR1 SGHAT and CDR2 FQNNGV. Sequenced by immunoSEQ multiplex PCR; TCRdb stores in-frame clones only, minus some. The data contain roughly 220,000 clones, roughly 82% of them singletons. This chain connects TRBV11-2 to TRBJ2-3, with D uncertain. Material for sequencing was peripheral blood. The receptor was derived from a woman in her 40s who had recovered from COVID-19. The CDR3 here is CASSFRVVPPSTDTQYF. CDR3 DNA: TGTGCCAGCAGCTTTAGAGTAGTACCCCCGAGCACAGATACGCAGTATTTT.